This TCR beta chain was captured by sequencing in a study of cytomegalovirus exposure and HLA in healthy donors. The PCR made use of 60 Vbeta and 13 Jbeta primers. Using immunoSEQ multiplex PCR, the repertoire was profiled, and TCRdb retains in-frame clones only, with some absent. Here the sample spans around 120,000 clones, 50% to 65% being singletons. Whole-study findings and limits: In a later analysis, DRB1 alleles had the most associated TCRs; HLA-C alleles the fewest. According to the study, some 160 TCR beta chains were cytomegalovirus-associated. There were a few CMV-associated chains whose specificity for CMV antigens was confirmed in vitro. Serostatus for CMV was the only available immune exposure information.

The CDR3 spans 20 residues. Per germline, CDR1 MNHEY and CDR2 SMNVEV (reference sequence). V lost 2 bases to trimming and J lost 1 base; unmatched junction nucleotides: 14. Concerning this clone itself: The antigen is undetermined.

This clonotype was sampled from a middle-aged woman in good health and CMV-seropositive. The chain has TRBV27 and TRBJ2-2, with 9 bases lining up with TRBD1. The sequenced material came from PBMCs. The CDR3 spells CASSLRPGQGNVKNTGELFF. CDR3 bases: TGTGCCAGCAGTTTACGGCCGGGACAGGGAAATGTAAAGAACACCGGGGAGCTGTTTTTT.